The 6 T cell receptor beta chains below all came from one sample that was sequenced in a study of cytomegalovirus exposure and HLA in healthy donors. The PCR had 60 Vbeta and 13 Jbeta primers. Produced via immunoSEQ multiplex PCR; TCRdb's table is partial and in-frame only. The sample has more than 95,000 clones; about 79% are singletons. Material: PBMCs. These receptors came from a man in his 60s in good health and CMV-seropositive.

The rearrangement joins TRBV5-4 to TRBJ1-2, with TRBD1 matching over 8 bases. CDR3 length: 14 residues. The germline V gene has CDR1 SGHNT and CDR2 YYREEE (reference sequence). The trim removed 4 bases at V and 7 bases at J, leaving 9 bases unmatched. The CDR3, as DNA: TGTGCCAGCAGCGAAGCAGGGGGCGCGACTGGCTACACCTTC. Translated: CASSEAGGATGYTF.

Details on this clone: Mismatch with germline at one junction end may stem from a read error. V and J are TRBV7-9 and TRBJ2-1, with D tentatively TRBD2 (5 bases). The CDR3 runs to 16 residues. Germline CDR1 SEHNR, CDR2 FQNEAQ (reference sequence). The CDR3 coding sequence is TGTTCCAGCAGCCCCTCGAGGGCTTCTTACTACAATGAGCAGTTCTTC. This encodes CSSSPSRASYYNEQFF.

This chain joins TRBV18 and TRBJ2-7; tentatively, D is TRBD2 (6 bases). The germline V gene encodes CDR1 KGHSH and CDR2 LQKENI. V was cut by 5 bases and J by 3 bases, with 17 bases left in between. CDR3 length: 15 residues. The CDR3 region is CASSFTEEGIYEQYF. CDR3 DNA sequence: TGTGCCAGCTCATTTACCGAGGAGGGCATCTACGAGCAGTACTTC.

The chain links TRBV5-4 to TRBJ1-5; 12 bases match TRBD1. Trimming took 3 bases from V and 4 from J; bases not matched to a gene: 11. This CDR3 region has 18 residues. The V gene's germline CDR1 is SGHNT and CDR2 YYREEE (reference sequence). CDR3 nucleotide sequence: TGTGCCAGCAGCTACTTCGGGACAGGGGGCGAATGGAATCAGCCCCAGCATTTT. The encoded protein is CASSYFGTGGEWNQPQHF.

V gene TRBV29-1 combines with J gene TRBJ1-1, with D uncertain. The germline CDR1 and CDR2 sequences are SQVTM and ANQGSEA. V gave up 4 bases and J gave up 0 bases, with 9 bases separating them. This CDR3 has 13 amino acids. CDR3 sequence reads: CSVVTGMNTEAFF. CDR3 DNA: TGCAGCGTTGTCACGGGAATGAACACTGAAGCTTTCTTT.

On this clone: Germline is not matched at one junction end, which may reflect a read error. The chain is built from TRBV7-9 and TRBJ2-7; D gene unclear. Germline CDR1 reads SEHNR; CDR2 reads FQNEAQ (reference sequence). This CDR3 region has 12 residues. The DNA of the CDR3 is TGTTCCAGCAGCTTAACTGACTACGAGCAGTACTTC. Translating gives CSSSLTDYEQYF.